This T cell receptor beta chain was retrieved from a study of blood T cells in healthy people across ages. Overall study findings and caveats: Age brought a roughly linear fall in TCR beta diversity measured per million T cells.

The CDR3 has 12 residues. Germline CDR1 and CDR2: SGHTA and FQGNSA. V gave up 5 bases and J gave up 14 bases, with 13 bases separating them. Turning to this clonotype: No antigen is known for it.

A sample-barcoded 5' primer and a J-beta primer mix were used in a second PCR of about 7 to 12 cycles. MiXCR was run by TCRdb on the 5' RACE reads, yielding one entry per CDR3 protein. The data contain approximately 900,000 distinct CDR3 sequences, 25% to 30% of them singletons. This sample also appeared in a second study, on T cells of mothers and their children.

The sample taken for sequencing was blood. The chain carries TRBV7-2 and TRBJ1-6; tentative D call: TRBD1 (6 bases). The clonotype originates from a woman in her thirties or forties in good health. The CDR3 DNA reads TGTGCCAGCAGCCGGACAGACTCATCCCTCCACTTT. Amino acid sequence: CASSRTDSSLHF.